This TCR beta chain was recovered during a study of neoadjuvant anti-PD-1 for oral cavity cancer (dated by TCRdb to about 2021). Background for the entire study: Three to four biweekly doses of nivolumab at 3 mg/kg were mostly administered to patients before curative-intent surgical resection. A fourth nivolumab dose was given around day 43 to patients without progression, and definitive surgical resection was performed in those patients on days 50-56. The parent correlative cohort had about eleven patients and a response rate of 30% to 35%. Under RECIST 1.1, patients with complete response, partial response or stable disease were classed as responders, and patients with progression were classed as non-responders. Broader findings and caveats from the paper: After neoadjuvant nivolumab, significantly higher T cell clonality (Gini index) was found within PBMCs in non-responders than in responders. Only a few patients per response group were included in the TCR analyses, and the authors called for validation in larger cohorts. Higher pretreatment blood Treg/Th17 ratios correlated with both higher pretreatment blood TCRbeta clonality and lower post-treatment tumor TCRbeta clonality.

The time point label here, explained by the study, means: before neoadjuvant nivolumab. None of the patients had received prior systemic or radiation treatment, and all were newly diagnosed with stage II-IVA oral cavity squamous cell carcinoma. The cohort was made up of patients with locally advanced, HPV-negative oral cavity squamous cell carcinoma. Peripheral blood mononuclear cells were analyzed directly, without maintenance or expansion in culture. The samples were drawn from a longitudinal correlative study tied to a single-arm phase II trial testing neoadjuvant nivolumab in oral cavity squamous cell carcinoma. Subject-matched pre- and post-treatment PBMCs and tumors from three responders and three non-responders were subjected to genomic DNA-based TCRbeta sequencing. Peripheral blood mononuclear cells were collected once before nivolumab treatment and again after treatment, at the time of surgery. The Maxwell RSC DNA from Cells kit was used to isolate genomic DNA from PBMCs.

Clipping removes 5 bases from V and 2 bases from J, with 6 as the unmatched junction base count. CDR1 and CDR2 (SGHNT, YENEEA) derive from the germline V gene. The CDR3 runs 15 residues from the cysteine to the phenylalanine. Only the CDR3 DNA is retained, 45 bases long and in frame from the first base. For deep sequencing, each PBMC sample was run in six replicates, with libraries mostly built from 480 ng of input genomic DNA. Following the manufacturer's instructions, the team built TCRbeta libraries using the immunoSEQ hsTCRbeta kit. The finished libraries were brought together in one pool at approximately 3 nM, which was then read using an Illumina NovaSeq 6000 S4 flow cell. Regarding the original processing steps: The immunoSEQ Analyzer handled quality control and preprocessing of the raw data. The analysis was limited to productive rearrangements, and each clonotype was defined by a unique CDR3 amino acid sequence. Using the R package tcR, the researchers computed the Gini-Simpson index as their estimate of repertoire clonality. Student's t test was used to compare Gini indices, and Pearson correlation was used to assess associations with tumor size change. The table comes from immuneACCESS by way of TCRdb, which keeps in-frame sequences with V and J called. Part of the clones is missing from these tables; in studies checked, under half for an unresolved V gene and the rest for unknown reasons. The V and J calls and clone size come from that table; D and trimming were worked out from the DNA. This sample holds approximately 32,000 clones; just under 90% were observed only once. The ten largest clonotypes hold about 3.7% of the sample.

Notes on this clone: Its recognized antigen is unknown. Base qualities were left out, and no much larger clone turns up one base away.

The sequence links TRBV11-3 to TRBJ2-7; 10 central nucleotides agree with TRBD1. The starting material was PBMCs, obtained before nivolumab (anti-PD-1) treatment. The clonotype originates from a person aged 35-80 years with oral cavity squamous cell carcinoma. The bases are TGTGCCAGCAGCGCACGACAGGGGGCGGCCTACGAGCAGTACTTC. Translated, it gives CASSARQGAAYEQYF.